One and the same sample provided the 21 T cell receptor beta chains below, sequenced in a study of T cell responses to AZD1222 COVID-19 vaccine. Clones were read by immunoSEQ multiplex PCR, and TCRdb kept only the in-frame ones, dropping some. The profile shows about 120,000 clones, around 90% of them singletons. The specimen was peripheral blood, collected 28 days after the second AZD1222 dose. The receptors here all came from an adult who received the AZD1222 COVID-19 vaccine.

The chain employs TRBV2 and TRBJ2-7, with 7 bases lining up with TRBD2. V was clipped by 7 bases and J by 6 bases; unmatched bases: 9. The CDR3 sequence is 13 residues long. Looked up from germline, CDR1 is SNHLY and CDR2 is FYNNEI. Written as DNA, the CDR3 is TGTGCCAGCACTCCGACTAGCTCGGGCGAGCAGTACTTC. Encoded protein: CASTPTSSGEQYF.

V and J are TRBV5-1 and TRBJ2-2; the D is unclear. Trimming took off 0 bases at V and 2 bases at J, with 5 bases between the two ends. CDR3 length: 14 residues. The germline gives CDR1 SGHRS, CDR2 YFSETQ. CDR3: CASSLAQNTGELFF. CDR3 nucleotides: TGCGCCAGCAGCTTGGCCCAAAACACCGGGGAGCTGTTTTTT.

The table lists this clone with a few counts. The chain employs TRBV7-3 and TRBJ2-1, with unresolved D. The V and J ends lost 5 bases and 8 bases respectively, with 10 bases between them. The CDR3 is 12 amino acids. Germline V gene sequence: CDR1 SGHTA, CDR2 FQGTGA. As DNA, the CDR3 is TGTGCCAGCAGCCTTGGGGTCGATGAGCAGTTCTTC. Translation: CASSLGVDEQFF.

The sample holds one count of this clone. The rearrangement uses TRBV3-1 (or the pseudogene TRBV3-2) and TRBJ2-1; 10 nucleotides align to TRBD2. The germline gives CDR1 LGHDT, CDR2 YNNKEL (reference sequence). J was trimmed by 7 bases and V by 4 bases; bases with no gene match: 10. This CDR3 is built from 16 residues. The CDR3 region has the DNA TGTGCCAGCAGCCTAAATCCTAGCGGGAGTCGAAATGAGCAGTTCTTC. Translation: CASSLNPSGSRNEQFF.

V gene TRBV21-1 combines with J gene TRBJ1-5. TRBV21-1 represents a pseudogene. This CDR3 is built from 16 residues. The CDR3 region is CASSKDSVYSNQPQHF. The DNA of the CDR3 is TGTGCCAGCAGCAAGGACTCAGTCTATAGCAATCAGCCCCAGCATTTT.

V gene TRBV5-1 combines with J gene TRBJ1-4; no reliable D call. Germline CDR1 and CDR2: SGHRS and YFSETQ. The CDR3 runs 16 residues. The V end was cut by 4 bases, the J end by 4 bases, with 17 bases between. CDR3 loop: CASSAGSAHLNEKLFF. The CDR3 coding sequence is TGCGCCAGCAGCGCCGGCTCCGCACACCTTAATGAAAAACTGTTTTTT.

In this sample, this clone turned up once. The V and J genes are TRBV25-1 and TRBJ2-1; no reliable D call. Germline lookup yields CDR1 MGHDK and CDR2 SYGVNS. V was shortened by 6 bases and J by 6 bases, with 6 bases between the two germline ends. The CDR3 sequence is 11 residues long. The CDR3 loop is CASSGLNEQFF. The DNA for the CDR3 is TGTGCCAGCAGCGGGCTCAATGAGCAGTTCTTC.

DNA for the CDR3: TGTGCCAGCAGCCCGGCCAGGGTATCTGGAAACACCATATATTTT. Amino acid sequence: CASSPARVSGNTIYF. The chain uses TRBV7-9 and TRBJ1-3; D possibly corresponds to TRBD1 (5 bases). The CDR3 sequence is 15 residues long. Germline V gives CDR1 SEHNR, CDR2 FQNEAQ (reference sequence). V lost 5 bases to trimming and J lost 1 base, with 12 bases between them.

The chain employs TRBV2 and TRBJ1-4; D gene uncertain. The CDR3 length is 15 residues. Germline CDR1 SNHLY, CDR2 FYNNEI. V was cut by 4 bases and J by 0 bases, with 9 bases left in between. In DNA, the CDR3 is TGTGCCAGCAGTGCAAACACCGCAACTAATGAAAAACTGTTTTTT. Its translation: CASSANTATNEKLFF.

This chain connects TRBV5-4 to TRBJ2-6; D assignment may be TRBD1 or TRBD2 (5 bases each). The germline V gene encodes CDR1 SGHNT and CDR2 YYREEE (reference sequence). Trimming took off 4 bases at V and 1 base at J, with 15 bases between the two ends. This CDR3 contains 17 residues. The chain's CDR3 is CASSDGTGGSGANVLTF. CDR3 sequence (DNA): TGTGCCAGCAGCGACGGGACGGGTGGGTCTGGGGCCAACGTCCTGACTTTC.

The CDR3 loop reads CASSSPGSRTEAFF. The DNA of the CDR3 is TGTGCCAGCAGTTCCCCCGGGAGTCGAACTGAAGCTTTCTTT. The rearrangement links TRBV28 to TRBJ1-1; D ambiguous. Germline lookup yields CDR1 MDHEN and CDR2 SYDVKM. The CDR3 sequence is 14 residues long. The V gene lost 4 bases and the J gene lost 5 bases, with 14 bases spanning the gap. Together with reference TRBV28 and TRBJ1-1, the CDR3 gives the full variable domain: DVKVTQSSRYLVKRTGEKVFLECVQDMDHENMFWYRQDPGLGLRLIYFSYDVKMKEKGDIPEGYSVSREKKERFSLILESASTNQTSMYLCASSSPGSRTEAFFGQGTRLTVV.

This sequence joins TRBV9 and TRBJ2-5; 10 bases line up with TRBD2. After removal of 4 bases from V and 2 bases from J, the junction contained 11 bases not matched to a gene. The CDR3 length is 17 residues. The germline V gene has CDR1 SGDLS and CDR2 YYNGEE. The CDR3: CASSLSGRAWGQETQYF. CDR3 sequence (DNA): TGTGCCAGCAGCCTAAGCGGGAGGGCCTGGGGGCAAGAGACCCAGTACTTC.

This rearrangement joins TRBV2 to TRBJ2-1; maybe TRBD2 (6 bases). The CDR3 loop spans 14 amino acids. Germline CDR1 is SNHLY and CDR2 is FYNNEI. V was pared by 3 bases and J by 5 bases, with 11 bases between. The CDR3 coding sequence is TGTGCCAGCAGTGAGCGGGGCGGGAACAATGAGCAGTTCTTC. This encodes CASSERGGNNEQFF.

The chain joins TRBV6-5 to TRBJ2-7, with unresolved D. This CDR3 is 15 amino acids long. Trimming left V 6 bases short and J 5 bases short, with 20 bases between. CDR1 and CDR2 from the germline V gene are MNHEY and SVGAGI. For the CDR3, the DNA is TGTGCCAGCAGCAGAGTGACGGAAAACGGTGACGAGCAGTACTTC. Amino acids: CASSRVTENGDEQYF.

The chain employs TRBV27 and TRBJ1-1; a possible D gene is TRBD1 (6 bases). V lost 6 bases and J lost 6, with 17 bases in between. The CDR3 covers 14 residues. CDR1 is MNHEY and CDR2 is SMNVEV in the germline V gene (reference sequence). DNA of the CDR3: TGTGCCAGCAGACCTTCTAGGGGGGGGGCTGAAGCTTTCTTT. This encodes CASRPSRGGAEAFF.

This clone appeared once. J is TRBJ2-5 and V is TRBV5-1; D gene ambiguous. In germline, CDR1 is SGHRS, CDR2 YFSETQ. The CDR3 has 14 residues. V was clipped by 4 bases and J by 3 bases, with 13 bases between them. CDR3 region: CASSLGRAKETQYF. The CDR3 nucleotides read TGCGCCAGCAGCCTTGGACGGGCGAAAGAGACCCAGTACTTC. Full variable domain (rest looked up from reference TRBV5-1 and TRBJ2-5): KAGVTQTPRYLIKTRGQQVTLSCSPISGHRSVSWYQQTPGQGLQFLFEYFSETQRNKGNFPGRFSGRQFSNSRSEMNVSTLELGDSALYLCASSLGRAKETQYFGPGTRLLVL.

V usage is TRBV5-6 and J usage is TRBJ2-3, with D tentatively TRBD2 (5 bases). The CDR3 totals 15 residues. Germline V gene data show CDR1 as SGHDT and CDR2 as YYEEEE. V was cut by 6 bases and J by 5 bases, with 19 bases left in between. For the CDR3, the DNA is TGTGCCAGCACCCTCGCGGTCGGGAAGCTAGATACGCAGTATTTT. Amino acids: CASTLAVGKLDTQYF.

V usage is TRBV5-1 and J usage is TRBJ2-2; D gene ambiguous. Germline lookup yields CDR1 SGHRS and CDR2 YFSETQ. There are 17 residues in the CDR3. The V gene lost 0 bases and the J gene lost 1 base, with 13 bases spanning the gap. CDR3 bases: TGCGCCAGCAGCTTGGCTGTGGACCTAAGGAACACCGGGGAGCTGTTTTTT. Protein sequence: CASSLAVDLRNTGELFF.

This clone appeared once. This chain connects TRBV5-1 to TRBJ2-7; 8 bases align to TRBD1. Trimming cost V 3 bases and J 0 bases; bases outside gene matches: 2. Germline CDR1 is SGHRS and CDR2 is YFSETQ. CDR3 length: 14 residues. The CDR3 loop is CASSSTGGSYEQYF. The CDR3 DNA reads TGCGCCAGCAGCTCTACAGGGGGCTCCTACGAGCAGTACTTC.

CDR3 bases: TGTGCCAGCTCACCACCGGGCGGGTATGGAAACACCATATATTTT. Its translation is CASSPPGGYGNTIYF. The chain has TRBV18 and TRBJ1-3; D remains ambiguous. V lost 0 bases to trimming and J lost 3 bases, with 9 bases between them. The CDR3 runs 15 residues. The V gene's germline CDR1 is KGHSH and CDR2 LQKENI.

This sequence joins TRBV27 and TRBJ2-7, with D perhaps TRBD1 or TRBD2 (6 bases each). CDR1 MNHEY and CDR2 SMNVEV come from the germline V gene (reference sequence). V dropped 5 bases and J dropped 6 bases, with 20 bases sitting between them. The CDR3 spans 15 residues. The CDR3 DNA sequence: TGTGCCAGCAGTCCCAAACAGGGATACGGGGGCGAGCAGTACTTC. Translated, it gives CASSPKQGYGGEQYF.